Shown below are 26 T cell receptor beta chains from a single sample sequenced in a study of T cell repertoires in cytomegalovirus infection. These TCRs are of unknown antigen specificity. TCRdb re-analysed the reads in MiXCR, keeping a single row per CDR3 protein. The table includes some 920,000 distinct CDR3 sequences, 31% detected once. The starting material was cultured CD8+ T cells from PBMCs, obtained from culture after CMV antigen stimulation. These receptors came from a human donor in good health (CMV status not recorded). Some clones in this sample may be carry-over from other donors' samples.

The J gene is TRBJ2-4, the V gene TRBV28; D possibly corresponds to TRBD2 (6 bases). The CDR3 has 15 residues. Germline V gene data show CDR1 as MDHEN and CDR2 as SYDVKM. Deletions cut 6 bases from V and 9 bases from J, with 21 bases between. CDR3 amino acids: CASSRKGTSGGIQYF. In nucleotides, the CDR3 is TGTGCCAGCAGCCGTAAAGGGACTTCAGGAGGCATTCAGTACTTC.

The rearrangement uses TRBV27 and TRBJ2-7; maybe TRBD1 (6 bases). The V gene's germline CDR1 is MNHEY and CDR2 SMNVEV (reference sequence). V lost 6 bases and J lost 3, with 18 bases in between. The CDR3 has 15 amino acids. CDR3 region: CASSPLGHSFYEQYV. CDR3 coding DNA: TGTGCCAGCAGCCCCCTGGGACATTCCTTCTACGAGCAGTACGTC.

The genes are TRBV6-1 and TRBJ2-2, with a tentative D call TRBD1 (6 bases). This CDR3 comprises 15 residues. Germline loops: CDR1 MNHNS, CDR2 SASEGT. V dropped 4 bases and J dropped 0 bases, with 9 bases sitting between them. The DNA for the CDR3 is TGTGCCAGCAGTGCCCGACAGGCGAACACCGGGGAGCTGTTTTTT. Translating gives CASSARQANTGELFF.

This clonotype was counted only a few times. The chain carries TRBV27 and TRBJ1-1; D ambiguous. Trimming removed 2 bases at V and 3 bases at J, with 16 bases between. This CDR3 region has 16 residues. Germline V gives CDR1 MNHEY, CDR2 SMNVEV (reference sequence). The CDR3 protein is CASSLRTPRVDTEAFF. The CDR3 coding sequence is TGTGCCAGCAGTTTACGGACTCCAAGGGTGGACACTGAAGCTTTCTTT.

In this sample, this clonotype turned up a few times. This chain connects TRBV7-9 to TRBJ2-1; a weak D match, TRBD1 (5 bases). V was trimmed by 4 bases and J by 7 bases, leaving 17 bases between them. This CDR3 region has 15 residues. Per the germline V gene, CDR1 is SEHNR and CDR2 is FQNEAQ (reference sequence). The chain's CDR3 is CASSYAGRDRNEQFF. Here the CDR3 DNA reads TGTGCCAGCAGCTACGCAGGGCGCGATCGAAATGAGCAGTTCTTC.

The CDR3 coding sequence is TGTGCCACCAGGACAGGGGGCGAATACGAGCAGTACGTC. Its translation is CATRTGGEYEQYV. The chain employs TRBV15 and TRBJ2-7; 10 positions match TRBD1. The CDR3 has 13 amino acids. Germline trimming cut 6 bases from V and 4 bases from J; bases unmatched to any gene: 3. Germline V gene sequence: CDR1 LNHNV, CDR2 YYDKDF (reference sequence).

V gene TRBV14 combines with J gene TRBJ2-7, with D hard to call. Per germline, CDR1 SGHDN and CDR2 FVKESK. The V gene lost 0 bases and the J gene lost 2 bases, with 8 bases spanning the gap. The CDR3 spans 14 residues. The CDR3 loop reads CASSQDTRTYEQYF. The CDR3 DNA reads as TGTGCCAGCAGCCAAGATACCCGTACCTACGAGCAGTACTTC.

This clonotype was seen only a few times. The CDR3 DNA is TGTGCCAGCAGACCGAGCCAGGGTGGTTTGAACACTGAAGCTTTCTTT. Residues: CASRPSQGGLNTEAFF. The chain has TRBV7-6 and TRBJ1-1; D is perhaps TRBD1 (5 bases). CDR3 length: 16 residues. The V gene's germline CDR1 is SGHVS and CDR2 FNYEAQ. With 6 bases removed from V and 0 bases from J, the gap between germline ends came to 17 bases.

This chain uses TRBV27 with TRBJ2-1, with D tentatively TRBD1 (5 bases). Germline CDR1 reads MNHEY; CDR2 reads SMNVEV (reference sequence). The CDR3 has 17 amino acids. Trimming pared 0 bases from V and 0 bases from J, leaving 12 bases between. The CDR3 sequence: CASSLSGHLSSYNEQFF. As DNA, the CDR3 is TGTGCCAGCAGTTTATCTGGACACTTGAGCTCCTACAATGAGCAGTTCTTC.

The genes are TRBV7-3 and TRBJ1-2, with unresolved D. The germline CDR1 and CDR2 sequences are SGHTA and FQGTGA. This CDR3 has 15 residues. Trimming took 2 bases from V and 8 from J, leaving 18 bases between them. The CDR3 sequence is CASSLDLGLGRGYTF. CDR3 DNA sequence: TGTGCCAGCAGCTTAGACTTAGGGCTCGGGCGAGGCTACACCTTC.

This clonotype was detected only a few times. CDR3 nucleotides: TGTGCCAGCAGTGAAAGGACAGGCTATGGCTACACCTTC. Its translation is CASSERTGYGYTF. This chain joins TRBV2 and TRBJ1-2; 7 positions agree with TRBD1. This CDR3 comprises 13 residues. With V trimmed by 2 bases and J by 4 bases, 1 base remained unmatched. CDR1 and CDR2 (germline): SNHLY, FYNNEI.

The table lists this clonotype with many counts. The chain carries TRBV7-2 and TRBJ2-2; 10 nucleotides agree with TRBD2. Germline V lookup: CDR1 SGHTA, CDR2 FQGNSA. The CDR3 covers 18 residues. V lost 1 base, J lost 6 bases, and 11 bases stayed unmatched. In DNA, the CDR3 is TGTGCCAGCAGCTTAGTAGAGCGGGGGGGCCGACGCCCCGGGGAGCTGTTTTTT. Amino acid sequence: CASSLVERGGRRPGELFF.

There are a few counts of this clonotype. The CDR3 region has the DNA TGTGCCAGCAGCTCAGCGCCGAAGAGGGAGCCCTACAATGAGCAGTTCTTC. It yields the protein CASSSAPKREPYNEQFF. This chain links TRBV7-8 with TRBJ2-1; weak D call: TRBD2 (5 bases). This CDR3 is built from 17 residues. Germline V gene data show CDR1 as SGHVS and CDR2 as FQNEAQ. With 4 bases removed from V and 2 bases from J, the gap between germline ends came to 18 bases.

The chain links TRBV7-9 to TRBJ2-3, with a tentative D call TRBD2 (5 bases). The V end was cut by 5 bases, the J end by 0 bases, with 15 bases between. This CDR3 comprises 16 residues. Germline CDR1 SEHNR, CDR2 FQNEAQ (reference sequence). The CDR3 here is CASSVEWESSTDTQYF. CDR3 nucleotides: TGTGCCAGCAGCGTCGAGTGGGAGAGTAGCACAGATACGCAGTATTTT.

The sample holds a few counts of this clonotype. V usage is TRBV10-2 and J usage is TRBJ2-7; D is possibly TRBD2 (7 bases). The V end lost 8 bases, the J end lost 5 bases, and 19 bases lay between the germline ends. There are 14 residues in the CDR3. Per the germline V gene, CDR1 is WSHSY and CDR2 is SAAADI. The CDR3 sequence is CASVGRGRDNEQYF. The DNA of the CDR3 is TGCGCCAGCGTGGGGAGGGGCAGGGACAACGAGCAGTACTTC.

This clonotype was found a few times. The CDR3 spells CASSPGERGGYEQYF. CDR3 nucleotides: TGTGCCAGCAGCCCGGGGGAGCGGGGGGGCTACGAGCAGTACTTC. The chain uses TRBV7-6 and TRBJ2-7; TRBD2 aligns across 10 bases. Looked up from germline, CDR1 is SGHVS and CDR2 is FNYEAQ. V shed 5 bases and J 3 bases; nucleotides not matched to a gene: 7. CDR3 size: 15 residues.

V is TRBV28 and J is TRBJ2-5; D unclear. CDR1 and CDR2 (germline): MDHEN, SYDVKM. The CDR3 is made up of 15 amino acids. V was trimmed by 4 bases and J by 5 bases, leaving 17 bases between them. This chain's CDR3 is CASSSPGLYWETQYF. The CDR3 DNA follows: TGTGCCAGCAGTTCCCCAGGATTGTATTGGGAGACCCAGTACTTC.

V usage is TRBV9 and J usage is TRBJ2-3; D is undetermined. V was clipped by 3 bases and J by 1 base, with 12 bases between them. Germline CDR1 is SGDLS and CDR2 is YYNGEE. The CDR3 spans 15 residues. CDR3 region: CASSAGGSGTDTQYF. The CDR3, as DNA: TGTGCCAGCAGCGCCGGTGGAAGCGGCACAGATACGCAGTATTTT.

This clonotype was counted between two and nine times. The V and J genes are TRBV9 and TRBJ2-6; D gene uncertain. Trimming stripped 2 bases from V and 0 bases from J, with 6 bases between. This CDR3 spans 15 amino acids. Germline assignment: CDR1 SGDLS and CDR2 YYNGEE. CDR3 amino acids: CASSVHSSGANVLTF. The CDR3 DNA sequence: TGTGCCAGCAGCGTCCATTCCTCTGGGGCCAACGTCCTGACTTTC.

The rearrangement links TRBV6-1 to TRBJ1-1; 8 bases map to TRBD1. Losses at the gene ends were 4 bases for V and 6 bases for J; bases not matched to a gene: 10. The CDR3 has 15 amino acids. Germline lookup yields CDR1 MNHNS and CDR2 SASEGT. The CDR3 here is CASSVRTGTRAEAFF. The CDR3 DNA reads TGTGCCAGCAGTGTACGGACAGGGACCCGCGCTGAAGCTTTCTTT.

This rearrangement joins TRBV29-1 to TRBJ2-5, with 11 bases identical to TRBD2. Per the germline V gene, CDR1 is SQVTM and CDR2 is ANQGSEA. With V trimmed by 4 bases and J by 4 bases, 8 bases remained unmatched. This CDR3 has 15 residues. DNA of the CDR3: TGCAGCGTTGGAAGTAGCGGGGGGGCCGGAGAGACCCAGTACTTC. This gives the protein CSVGSSGGAGETQYF.

The chain carries TRBV7-6 and TRBJ1-1; 7 positions match TRBD1. CDR1 SGHVS and CDR2 FNYEAQ come from the germline V gene. This CDR3 comprises 14 residues. J lost 3 bases, V lost 5 bases, and 6 bases had no gene match. Here the CDR3 DNA reads TGTGCCAGCAGCAACGGACAGGCCTACACTGAAGCTTTCTTT. It specifies CASSNGQAYTEAFF.

This chain joins TRBV6-8 and TRBJ1-6; D gene uncertain. The V end was cut by 6 bases, the J end by 9 bases, with 18 bases between. In germline, CDR1 is MNHGY, CDR2 SAAAGT. The CDR3 consists of 15 residues. CDR3 nucleotides: TGTGCCAGCAGCAAGACTCGTAGGTTTGTTTCACCCCTCCACTTT. Its translation: CASSKTRRFVSPLHF.

This clonotype has a handful of counts. This rearrangement joins TRBV29-1 to TRBJ2-2; 9 bases map to TRBD1. In germline, CDR1 is SQVTM, CDR2 ANQGSEA. V was clipped by 3 bases and J by 9 bases; unmatched bases: 8. The CDR3 consists of 14 residues. The CDR3 reads CSVDAGTGFRELFF. CDR3 bases: TGCAGCGTTGATGCCGGGACAGGGTTCAGGGAGCTGTTTTTT.

This chain connects TRBV7-3 to TRBJ1-1; no firm D call. Per the germline V gene, CDR1 is SGHTA and CDR2 is FQGTGA. The CDR3 totals 15 residues. V was pared by 4 bases and J by 1 base, with 13 bases between. The CDR3 sequence: CASSWSGNQNTEAFF. Here the CDR3 DNA reads TGTGCCAGCAGCTGGTCGGGAAATCAGAACACTGAAGCTTTCTTT.

This clonotype was counted once. CDR3 protein: CASSSPWAGGGNEQFF. In DNA form, the CDR3 reads TGTGCCAGCAGTTCACCTTGGGCGGGGGGGGGCAATGAGCAGTTCTTC. The gene calls are TRBV28 and TRBJ2-1; 9 nucleotides match TRBD2. Losses at the gene ends were 4 bases for V and 6 bases for J; bases not matched to a gene: 10. The CDR3 consists of 16 residues. CDR1 and CDR2 (germline): MDHEN, SYDVKM.